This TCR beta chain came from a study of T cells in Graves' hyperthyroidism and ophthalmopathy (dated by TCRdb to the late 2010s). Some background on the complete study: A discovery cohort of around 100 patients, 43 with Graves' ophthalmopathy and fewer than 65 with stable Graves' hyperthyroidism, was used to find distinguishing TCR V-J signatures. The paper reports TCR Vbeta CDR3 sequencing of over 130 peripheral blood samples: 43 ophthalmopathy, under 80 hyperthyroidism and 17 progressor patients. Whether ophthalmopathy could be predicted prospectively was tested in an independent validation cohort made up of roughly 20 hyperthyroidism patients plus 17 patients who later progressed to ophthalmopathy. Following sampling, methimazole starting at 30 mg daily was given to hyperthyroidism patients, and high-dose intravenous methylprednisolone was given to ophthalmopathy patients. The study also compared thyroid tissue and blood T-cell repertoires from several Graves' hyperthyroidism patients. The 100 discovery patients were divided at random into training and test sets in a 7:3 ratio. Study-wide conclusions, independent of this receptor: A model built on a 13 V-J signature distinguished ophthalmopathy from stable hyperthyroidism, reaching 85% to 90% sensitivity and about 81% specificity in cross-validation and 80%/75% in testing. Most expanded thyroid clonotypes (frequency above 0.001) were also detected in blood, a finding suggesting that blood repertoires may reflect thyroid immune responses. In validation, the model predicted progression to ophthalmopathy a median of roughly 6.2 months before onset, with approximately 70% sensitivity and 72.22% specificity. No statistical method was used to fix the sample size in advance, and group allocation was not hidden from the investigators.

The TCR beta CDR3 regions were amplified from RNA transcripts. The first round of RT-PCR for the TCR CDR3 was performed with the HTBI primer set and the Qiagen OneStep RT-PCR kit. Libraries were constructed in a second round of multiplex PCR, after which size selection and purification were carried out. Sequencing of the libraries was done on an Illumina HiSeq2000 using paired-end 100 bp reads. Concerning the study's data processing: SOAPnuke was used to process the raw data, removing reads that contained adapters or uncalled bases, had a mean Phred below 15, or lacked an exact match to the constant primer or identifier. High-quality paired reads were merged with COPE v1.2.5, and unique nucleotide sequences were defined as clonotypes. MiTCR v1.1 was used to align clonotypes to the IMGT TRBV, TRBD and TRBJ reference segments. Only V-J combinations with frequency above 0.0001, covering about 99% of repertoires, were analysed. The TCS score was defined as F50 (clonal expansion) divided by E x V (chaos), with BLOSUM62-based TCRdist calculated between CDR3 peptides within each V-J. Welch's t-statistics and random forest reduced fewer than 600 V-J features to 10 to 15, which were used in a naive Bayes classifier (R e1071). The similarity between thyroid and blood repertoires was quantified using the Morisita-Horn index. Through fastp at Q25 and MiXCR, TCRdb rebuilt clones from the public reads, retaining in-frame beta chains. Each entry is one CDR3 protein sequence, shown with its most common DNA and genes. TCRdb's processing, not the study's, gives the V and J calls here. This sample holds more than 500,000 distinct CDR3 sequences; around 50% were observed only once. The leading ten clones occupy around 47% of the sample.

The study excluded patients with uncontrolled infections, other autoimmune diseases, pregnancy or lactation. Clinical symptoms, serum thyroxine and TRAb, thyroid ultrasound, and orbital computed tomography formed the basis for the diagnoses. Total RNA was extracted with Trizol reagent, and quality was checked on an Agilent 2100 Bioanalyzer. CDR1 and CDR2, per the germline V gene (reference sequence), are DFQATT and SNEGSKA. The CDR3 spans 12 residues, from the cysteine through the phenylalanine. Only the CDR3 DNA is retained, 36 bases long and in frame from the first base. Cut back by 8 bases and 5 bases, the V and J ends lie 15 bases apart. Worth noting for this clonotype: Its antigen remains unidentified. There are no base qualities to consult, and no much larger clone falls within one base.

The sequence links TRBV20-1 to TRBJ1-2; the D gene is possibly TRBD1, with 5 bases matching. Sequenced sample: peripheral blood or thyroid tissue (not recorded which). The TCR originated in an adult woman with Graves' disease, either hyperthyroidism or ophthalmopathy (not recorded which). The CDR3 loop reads CSPPGRSYGYTF. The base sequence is TGCAGTCCTCCGGGACGTTCTTATGGCTACACCTTC.